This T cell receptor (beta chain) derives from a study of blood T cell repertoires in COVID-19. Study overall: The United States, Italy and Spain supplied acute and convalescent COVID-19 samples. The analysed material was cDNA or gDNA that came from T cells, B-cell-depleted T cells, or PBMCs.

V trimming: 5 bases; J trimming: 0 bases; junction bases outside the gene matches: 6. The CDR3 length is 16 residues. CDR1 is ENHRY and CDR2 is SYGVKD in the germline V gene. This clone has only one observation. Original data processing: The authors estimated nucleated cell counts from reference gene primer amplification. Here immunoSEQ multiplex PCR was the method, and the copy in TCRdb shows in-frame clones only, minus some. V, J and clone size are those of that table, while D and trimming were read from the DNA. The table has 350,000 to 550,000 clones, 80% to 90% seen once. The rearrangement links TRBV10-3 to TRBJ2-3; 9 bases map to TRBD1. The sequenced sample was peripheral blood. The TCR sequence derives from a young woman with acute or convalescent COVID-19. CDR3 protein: CAISTGQGRSTDTQYF. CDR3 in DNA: TGTGCCATCAGTACGGGACAGGGAAGGAGCACAGATACGCAGTATTTT.